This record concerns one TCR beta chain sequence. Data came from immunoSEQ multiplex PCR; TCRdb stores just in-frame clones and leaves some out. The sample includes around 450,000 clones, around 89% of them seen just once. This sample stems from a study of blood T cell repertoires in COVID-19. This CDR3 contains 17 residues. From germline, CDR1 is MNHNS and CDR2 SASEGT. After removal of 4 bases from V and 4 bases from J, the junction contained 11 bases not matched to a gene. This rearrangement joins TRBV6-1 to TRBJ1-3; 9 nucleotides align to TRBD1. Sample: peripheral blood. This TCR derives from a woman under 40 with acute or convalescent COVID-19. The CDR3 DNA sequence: TGTGCCAGCAGTGCTCGCCGCGACAGGGGGAGAGGAAACACCATATATTTT. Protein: CASSARRDRGRGNTIYF.